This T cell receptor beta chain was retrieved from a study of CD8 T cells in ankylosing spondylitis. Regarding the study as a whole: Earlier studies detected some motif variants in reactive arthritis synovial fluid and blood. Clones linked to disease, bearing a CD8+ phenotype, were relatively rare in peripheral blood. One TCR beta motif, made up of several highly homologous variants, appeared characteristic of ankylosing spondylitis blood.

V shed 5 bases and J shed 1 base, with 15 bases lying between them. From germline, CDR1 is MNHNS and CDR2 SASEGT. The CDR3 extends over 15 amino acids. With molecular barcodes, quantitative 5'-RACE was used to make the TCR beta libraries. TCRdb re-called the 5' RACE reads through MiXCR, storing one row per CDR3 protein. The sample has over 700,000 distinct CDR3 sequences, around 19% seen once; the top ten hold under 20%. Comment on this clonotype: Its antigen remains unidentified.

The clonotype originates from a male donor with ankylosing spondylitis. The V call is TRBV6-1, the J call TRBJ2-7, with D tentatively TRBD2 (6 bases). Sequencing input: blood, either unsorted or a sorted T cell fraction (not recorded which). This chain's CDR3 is CASSPPPGLSYEQYF. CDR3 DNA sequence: TGTGCCAGCAGTCCCCCCCCGGGACTGTCCTACGAGCAGTACTTC.